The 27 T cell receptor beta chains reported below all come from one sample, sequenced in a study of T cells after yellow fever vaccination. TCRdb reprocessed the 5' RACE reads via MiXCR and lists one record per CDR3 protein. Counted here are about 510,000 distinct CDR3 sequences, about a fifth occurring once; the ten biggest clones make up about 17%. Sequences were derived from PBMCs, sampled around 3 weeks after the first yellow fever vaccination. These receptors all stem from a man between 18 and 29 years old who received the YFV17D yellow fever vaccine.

CDR3 sequence reads: CASSVGPIEGTEAFF. CDR3 nucleotides: TGCGCCAGCAGCGTCGGACCCATAGAGGGCACTGAAGCTTTCTTT. The V and J genes are TRBV5-1 and TRBJ1-1, with D unresolved. The CDR3 runs to 15 residues. Trimming cost V 4 bases and J 4 bases, with 17 bases left between them. Germline V lookup: CDR1 SGHRS, CDR2 YFSETQ.

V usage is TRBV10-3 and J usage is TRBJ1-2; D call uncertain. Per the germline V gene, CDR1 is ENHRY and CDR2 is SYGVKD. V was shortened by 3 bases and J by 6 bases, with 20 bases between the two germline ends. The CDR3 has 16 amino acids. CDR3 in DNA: TGTGCCATCAGTGAACGGGCAGAATTGAGTGCGCATGGCTACACCTTC. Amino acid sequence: CAISERAELSAHGYTF.

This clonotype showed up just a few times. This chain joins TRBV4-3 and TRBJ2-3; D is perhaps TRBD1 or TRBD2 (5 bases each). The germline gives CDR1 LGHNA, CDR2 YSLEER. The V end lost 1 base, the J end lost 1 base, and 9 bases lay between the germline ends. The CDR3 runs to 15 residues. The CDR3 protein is CASSQAQGRTDTQYF. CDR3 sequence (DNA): TGCGCCAGCAGCCAAGCCCAGGGACGCACAGATACGCAGTATTTT.

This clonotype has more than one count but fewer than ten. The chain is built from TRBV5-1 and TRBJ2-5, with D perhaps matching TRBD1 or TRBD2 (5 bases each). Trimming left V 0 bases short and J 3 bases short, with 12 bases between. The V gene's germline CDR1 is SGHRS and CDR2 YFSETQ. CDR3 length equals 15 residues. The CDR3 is CASSLVGTFEETQYF. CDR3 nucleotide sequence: TGCGCCAGCAGCTTGGTCGGGACCTTCGAAGAGACCCAGTACTTC.

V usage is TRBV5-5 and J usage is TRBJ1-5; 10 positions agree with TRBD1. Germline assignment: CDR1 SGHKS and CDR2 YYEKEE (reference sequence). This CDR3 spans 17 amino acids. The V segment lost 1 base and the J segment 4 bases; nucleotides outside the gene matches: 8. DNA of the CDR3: TGTGCCAGCAGCTTGTTCGTCCTGGGACAGGGGAATCAGCCCCAGCATTTT. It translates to CASSLFVLGQGNQPQHF.

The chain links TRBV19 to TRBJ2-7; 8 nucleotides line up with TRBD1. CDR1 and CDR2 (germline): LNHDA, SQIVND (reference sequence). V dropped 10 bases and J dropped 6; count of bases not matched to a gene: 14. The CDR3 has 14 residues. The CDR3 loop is CATPPGGRAGEQYF. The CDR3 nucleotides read TGTGCCACCCCCCCAGGGGGCAGGGCGGGCGAGCAGTACTTC.

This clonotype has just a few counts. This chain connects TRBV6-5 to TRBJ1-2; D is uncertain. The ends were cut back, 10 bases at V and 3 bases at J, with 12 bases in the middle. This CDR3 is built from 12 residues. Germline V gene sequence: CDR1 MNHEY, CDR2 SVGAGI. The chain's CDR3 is CATQDFDYGYTF. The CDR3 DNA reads TGTGCCACCCAGGATTTCGACTATGGCTACACCTTC.

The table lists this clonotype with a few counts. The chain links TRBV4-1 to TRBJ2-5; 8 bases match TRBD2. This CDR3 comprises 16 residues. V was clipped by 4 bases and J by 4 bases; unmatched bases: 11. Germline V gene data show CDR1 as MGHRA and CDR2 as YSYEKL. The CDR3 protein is CASSPRVGRGGETQYF. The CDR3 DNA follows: TGCGCCAGCAGCCCCCGGGTAGGACGGGGGGGAGAGACCCAGTACTTC.

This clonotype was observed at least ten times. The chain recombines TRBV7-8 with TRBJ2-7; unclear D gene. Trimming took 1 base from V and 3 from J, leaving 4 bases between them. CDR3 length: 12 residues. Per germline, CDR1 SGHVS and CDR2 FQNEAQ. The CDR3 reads CASSLVGYEQYF. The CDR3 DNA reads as TGTGCCAGCAGCTTAGTGGGCTACGAGCAGTACTTC.

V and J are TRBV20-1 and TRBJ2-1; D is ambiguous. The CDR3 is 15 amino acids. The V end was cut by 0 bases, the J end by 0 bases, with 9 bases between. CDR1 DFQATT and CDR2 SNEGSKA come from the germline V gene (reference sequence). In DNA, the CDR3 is TGCAGTGCTAGAGATCCCGGTATCTCCTACAATGAGCAGTTCTTC. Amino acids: CSARDPGISYNEQFF.

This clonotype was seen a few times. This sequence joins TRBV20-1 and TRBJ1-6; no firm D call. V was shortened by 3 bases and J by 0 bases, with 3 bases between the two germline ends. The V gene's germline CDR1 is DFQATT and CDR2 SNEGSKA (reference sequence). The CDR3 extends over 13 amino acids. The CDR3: CSARGSYNSPLHF. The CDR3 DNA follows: TGCAGTGCTAGGGGCTCCTATAATTCACCCCTCCACTTT.

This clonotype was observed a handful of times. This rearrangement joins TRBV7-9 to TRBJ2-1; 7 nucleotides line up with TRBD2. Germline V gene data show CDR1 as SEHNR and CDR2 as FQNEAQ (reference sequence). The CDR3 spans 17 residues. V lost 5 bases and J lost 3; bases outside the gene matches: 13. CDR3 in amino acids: CASSPPRGGVVYNEQFF. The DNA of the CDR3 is TGTGCCAGCAGCCCTCCCCGTGGGGGGGTAGTCTACAATGAGCAGTTCTTC.

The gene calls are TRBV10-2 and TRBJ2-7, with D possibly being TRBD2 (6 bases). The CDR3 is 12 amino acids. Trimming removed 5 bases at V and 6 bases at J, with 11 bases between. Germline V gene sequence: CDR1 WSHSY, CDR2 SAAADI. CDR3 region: CASSRGWVEQYV. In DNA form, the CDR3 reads TGCGCCAGCAGTCGGGGGTGGGTCGAGCAGTACGTC.

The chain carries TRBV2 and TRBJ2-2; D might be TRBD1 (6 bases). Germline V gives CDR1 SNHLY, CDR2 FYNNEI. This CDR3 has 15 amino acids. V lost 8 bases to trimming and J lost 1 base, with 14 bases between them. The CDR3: CASGQDRRNTGELFF. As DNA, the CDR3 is TGTGCCAGCGGCCAAGACAGGAGGAACACCGGGGAGCTGTTTTTT.

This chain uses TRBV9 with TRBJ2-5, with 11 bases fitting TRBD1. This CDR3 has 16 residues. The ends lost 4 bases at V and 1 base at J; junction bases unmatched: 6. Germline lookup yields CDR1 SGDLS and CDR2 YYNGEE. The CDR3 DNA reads TGTGCCAGCAGCTCTCCGGGACAGGGGGTCCAAGAGACCCAGTACTTC. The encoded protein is CASSSPGQGVQETQYF.

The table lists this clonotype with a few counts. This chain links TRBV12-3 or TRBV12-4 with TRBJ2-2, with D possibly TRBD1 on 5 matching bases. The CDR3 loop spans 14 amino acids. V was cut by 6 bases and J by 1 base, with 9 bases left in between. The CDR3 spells CASSIGQNTGELFF. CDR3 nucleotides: TGTGCCAGCAGCATCGGACAGAACACCGGGGAGCTGTTTTTT.

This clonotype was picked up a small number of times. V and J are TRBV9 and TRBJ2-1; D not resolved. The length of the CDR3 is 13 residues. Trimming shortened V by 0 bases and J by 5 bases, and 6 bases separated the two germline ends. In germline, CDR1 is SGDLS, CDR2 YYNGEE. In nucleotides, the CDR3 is TGTGCCAGCAGCGTAGGGCTAAACAATGAGCAGTTCTTC. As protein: CASSVGLNNEQFF.

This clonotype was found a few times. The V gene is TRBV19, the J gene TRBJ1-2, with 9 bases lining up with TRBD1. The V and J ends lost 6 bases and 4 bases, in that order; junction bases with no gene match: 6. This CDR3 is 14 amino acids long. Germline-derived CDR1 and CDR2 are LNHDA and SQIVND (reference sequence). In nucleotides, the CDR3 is TGTGCCAGTAGGGACCGGGACAGGGCCTATGGCTACACCTTC. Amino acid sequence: CASRDRDRAYGYTF.

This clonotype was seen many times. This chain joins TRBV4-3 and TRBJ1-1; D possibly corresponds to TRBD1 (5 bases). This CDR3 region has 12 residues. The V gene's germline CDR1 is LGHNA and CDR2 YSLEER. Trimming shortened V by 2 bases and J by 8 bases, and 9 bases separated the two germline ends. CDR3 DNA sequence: TGCGCCAGCAGCCAACTAACAGGCGAAGCTTTCTTT. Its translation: CASSQLTGEAFF.

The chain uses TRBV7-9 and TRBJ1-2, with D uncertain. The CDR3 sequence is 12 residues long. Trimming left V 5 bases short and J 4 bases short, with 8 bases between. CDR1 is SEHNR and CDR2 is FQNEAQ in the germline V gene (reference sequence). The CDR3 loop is CASSPSSYGYTF. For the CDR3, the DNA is TGTGCCAGCAGCCCATCAAGCTATGGCTACACCTTC.

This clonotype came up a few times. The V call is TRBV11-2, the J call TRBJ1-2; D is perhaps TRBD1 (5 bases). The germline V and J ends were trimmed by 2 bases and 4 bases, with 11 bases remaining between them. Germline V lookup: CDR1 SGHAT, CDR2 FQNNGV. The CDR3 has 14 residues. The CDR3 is CASSLNGDFYGYTF. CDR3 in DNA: TGTGCCAGCAGCTTAAATGGGGACTTCTATGGCTACACCTTC.

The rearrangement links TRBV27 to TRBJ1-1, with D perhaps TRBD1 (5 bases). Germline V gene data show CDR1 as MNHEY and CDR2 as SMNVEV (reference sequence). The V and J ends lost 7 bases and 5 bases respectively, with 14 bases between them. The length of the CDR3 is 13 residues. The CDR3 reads CASTSRGGTEAFF. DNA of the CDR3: TGTGCCAGCACCTCCCGGGGGGGTACTGAAGCTTTCTTT.

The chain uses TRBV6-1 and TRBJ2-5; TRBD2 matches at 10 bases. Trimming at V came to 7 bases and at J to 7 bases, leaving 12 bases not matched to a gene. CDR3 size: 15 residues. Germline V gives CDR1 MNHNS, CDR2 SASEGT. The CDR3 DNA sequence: TGTGCCAGCACGAGAGCGGGGGGGCCGTCGGGGACCCAGTACTTC. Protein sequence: CASTRAGGPSGTQYF.

The CDR3 protein is CASSQEMGGGTDTQYF. The CDR3, as DNA: TGCGCCAGCAGCCAAGAGATGGGCGGGGGCACAGATACGCAGTATTTT. The genes are TRBV4-1 and TRBJ2-3; D is possibly TRBD2 (6 bases). Germline assignment: CDR1 MGHRA and CDR2 YSYEKL. The CDR3 is 16 amino acids. Trimming stripped 0 bases from V and 1 base from J, with 11 bases between.

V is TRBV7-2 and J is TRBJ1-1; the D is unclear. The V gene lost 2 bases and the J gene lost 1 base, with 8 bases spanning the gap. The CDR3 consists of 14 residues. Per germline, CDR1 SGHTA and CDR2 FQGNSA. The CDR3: CASSLNQQNTEAFF. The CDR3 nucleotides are TGTGCCAGCAGCTTAAACCAGCAGAACACTGAAGCTTTCTTT.

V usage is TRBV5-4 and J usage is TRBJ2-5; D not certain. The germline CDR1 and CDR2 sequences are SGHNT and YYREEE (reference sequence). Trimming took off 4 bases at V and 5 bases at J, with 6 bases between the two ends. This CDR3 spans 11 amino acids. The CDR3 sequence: CASSRAETQYF. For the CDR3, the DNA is TGTGCCAGCAGCAGGGCGGAGACCCAGTACTTC. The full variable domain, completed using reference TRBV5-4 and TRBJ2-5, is ETGVTQSPTHLIKTRGQQVTLRCSSQSGHNTVSWYQQALGQGPQFIFQYYREEENGRGNFPPRFSGLQFPNYSSELNVNALELDDSALYLCASSRAETQYFGPGTRLLVL.

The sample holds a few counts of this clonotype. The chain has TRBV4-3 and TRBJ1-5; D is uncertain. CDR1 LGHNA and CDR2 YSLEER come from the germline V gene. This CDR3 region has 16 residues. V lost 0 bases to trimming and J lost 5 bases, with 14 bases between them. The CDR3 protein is CASSQEARAAYQPQHF. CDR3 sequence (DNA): TGCGCCAGCAGCCAAGAGGCTCGAGCAGCCTATCAGCCCCAGCATTTT.